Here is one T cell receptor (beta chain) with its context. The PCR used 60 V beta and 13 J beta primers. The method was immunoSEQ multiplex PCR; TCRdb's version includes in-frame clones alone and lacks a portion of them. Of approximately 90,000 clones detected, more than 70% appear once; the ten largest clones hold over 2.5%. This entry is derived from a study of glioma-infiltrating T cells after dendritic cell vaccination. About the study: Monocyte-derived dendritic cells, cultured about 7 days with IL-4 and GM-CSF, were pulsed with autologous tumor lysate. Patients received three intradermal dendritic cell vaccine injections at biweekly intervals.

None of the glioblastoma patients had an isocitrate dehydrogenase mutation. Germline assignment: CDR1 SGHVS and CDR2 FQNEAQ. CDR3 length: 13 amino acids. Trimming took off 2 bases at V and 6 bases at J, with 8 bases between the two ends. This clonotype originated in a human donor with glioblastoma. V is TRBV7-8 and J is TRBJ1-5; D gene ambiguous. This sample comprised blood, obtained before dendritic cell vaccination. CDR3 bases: TGTGCCAGCAGCTTAAGTTCAGGTCAGCCCCAGCATTTT. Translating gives CASSLSSGQPQHF. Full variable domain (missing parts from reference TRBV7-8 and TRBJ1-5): GAGVSQSPRYKVAKRGQDVALRCDPISGHVSLFWYQQALGQGPEFLTYFQNEAQLDKSGLPSDRFFAERPEGSVSTLKIQRTQQEDSAVYLCASSLSSGQPQHFGDGTRLSIL.